This T cell receptor (beta chain) was captured in a study of cytotoxic CD8 clonotypes in ibrutinib-treated CLL. About the research overall: Investigators collected response samples after a median approximately eleven months of treatment, range 6 to 36.

PBMCs that had been cryopreserved were the source of 2 to 2.5 micrograms of genomic DNA for TCR beta libraries. This CDR3 is 15 amino acids long. Between the trimmed V and J ends, which lost 3 bases and 6 bases, there was a span of 17 bases. Germline V lookup: CDR1 SEHNR, CDR2 FQNEAQ (reference sequence). Comment on this clone: The antigen is undetermined.

The protocol was immunoSEQ multiplex PCR, while the TCRdb copy is restricted to in-frame clones and leaves out a portion. The sample holds 250,000 to 350,000 clones, around 69% seen once. Study results and caveats: Patients had baseline clonality above age-matched healthy donors, and this clonality moved with circulating CD8+ T-cell counts.

The specimen comprised PBMCs, sampled at disease progression, from a patient treated with ibrutinib. V is TRBV7-9 and J is TRBJ1-1; tentatively, D is TRBD1 (6 bases). This receptor was obtained from a human donor with chronic lymphocytic leukemia. In nucleotides, the CDR3 is TGTGCCAGCAGCTTGGCCCCACAGGGCCGCGCTGAAGCTTTCTTT. The encoded protein is CASSLAPQGRAEAFF.